This entry is about one T cell receptor beta chain. This specimen comes from a study of blood T cell repertoires in COVID-19. As for the study in general: From the United States, Italy and Spain came samples of acute and convalescent COVID-19.

Source study methods: It was from reference gene primer amplification that nucleated cell counts were estimated. TCRdb's copy holds only in-frame clones and misses some; the assay was immunoSEQ multiplex PCR. V and J calls and clone size are given by that table; D and trimming were obtained from the DNA. This sample carries 200,000 to 250,000 clones, roughly 80% of them seen once, and the ten largest clones take approximately 3.5%. The sample comprised peripheral blood. This clonotype originated in a woman aged 18 to 35 with acute or convalescent COVID-19.

CDR3 DNA: TGTGCCAGCAGCCGTGATGGTCTAGCCTATGGCTACACCTTC. Translating gives CASSRDGLAYGYTF. The V call is TRBV5-8, the J call TRBJ1-2; D is uncertain. CDR1 and CDR2 (germline): SGHTS, YDEGEE. The V and J ends lost 4 bases and 4 bases respectively, with 14 bases between them. The CDR3 sequence is 14 residues long.